This entry lists 32 T cell receptor beta chains sequenced from one sample in a study of cytomegalovirus exposure and HLA in healthy donors. The PCR had 60 Vbeta and 13 Jbeta primers. The repertoire was sequenced with immunoSEQ multiplex PCR; TCRdb's copy has only in-frame clones and lacks some. The top ten hold approximately 3.6% of the sample, which has 120,000 or so clones, 83% seen once. The specimen sequenced was PBMCs. The source is a middle-aged woman in good health and CMV-seropositive.

The chain uses TRBV19 and TRBJ2-7; 7 bases are shared with TRBD1. From germline, CDR1 is LNHDA and CDR2 SQIVND (reference sequence). The CDR3 length is 15 residues. Losses at the gene ends were 6 bases for V and 2 bases for J; bases not matched to a gene: 10. The CDR3 protein is CASRARGQQAYEQYF. As DNA, the CDR3 is TGTGCCAGTAGGGCGAGGGGACAGCAAGCCTACGAGCAGTACTTC.

This clone turned up a few times. A junction end diverges from the germline sequence, so it may reflect a read error. The rearrangement joins TRBV6-5 to TRBJ2-3, with a weak D call TRBD1 (8 bases). Germline CDR1 MNHEY, CDR2 SVGAGI. The CDR3 runs to 14 residues. CDR3 DNA sequence: TGTGCCAGCAGTGACTCGAGCGGGACAGGTACGCAGTATTTT. This sequence encodes CASSDSSGTGTQYF.

This clone showed up just once. The chain employs TRBV11-3 and TRBJ1-2; 8 bases align to TRBD1. The CDR3 runs 13 residues. V lost 5 bases and J lost 2; bases outside the gene matches: 1. Germline V CDR1 and CDR2: SGHNT, YENEEA. CDR3 loop: CASSGDRNYGYTF. CDR3 DNA: TGTGCCAGCAGCGGGGACAGGAACTATGGCTACACCTTC.

The chain couples TRBV5-1 to TRBJ1-1; D is unresolved. This CDR3 region has 18 residues. The V gene's germline CDR1 is SGHRS and CDR2 YFSETQ. The V end lost 5 bases, the J end lost 5 bases, and 28 bases lay between the germline ends. Here the CDR3 reads CASSPLASPGAPGTEAFF. CDR3 in DNA: TGCGCCAGCAGTCCGTTGGCCTCCCCGGGCGCGCCGGGGACTGAAGCTTTCTTT.

J is TRBJ2-3 and V is TRBV11-2; possibly TRBD2 for D (6 bases). This CDR3 is built from 16 residues. V was pared by 0 bases and J by 2 bases, with 12 bases between. Germline CDR1 SGHAT, CDR2 FQNNGV. CDR3 nucleotides: TGTGCCAGCAGCTTAGACTGGCTAGCGACCACAGATACGCAGTATTTT. Translating it yields CASSLDWLATTDTQYF.

This sequence joins TRBV5-1 and TRBJ1-1; D unclear. In germline, CDR1 is SGHRS, CDR2 YFSETQ. CDR3 size: 15 residues. V lost 1 base and J 0 bases, leaving 10 bases between the germline ends. DNA for the CDR3: TGCGCCAGCAGCTTGAGGCGGGGAATGAACACTGAAGCTTTCTTT. Protein: CASSLRRGMNTEAFF.

V gene TRBV4-2 combines with J gene TRBJ1-1; D call uncertain. The V end lost 3 bases, the J end lost 5 bases, and 7 bases lay between the germline ends. This CDR3 comprises 12 residues. CDR1 is LGHNA, CDR2 YNFKEQ, per germline. This CDR3 is CASSQTDTEAFF. The CDR3 nucleotides read TGTGCCAGCAGCCAGACTGATACTGAAGCTTTCTTT.

This sequence joins TRBV28 and TRBJ1-5, with 9 bases that match TRBD1. CDR3 length: 16 amino acids. V trimming: 4 bases; J trimming: 4 bases; junction bases outside the gene matches: 8. Germline loops: CDR1 MDHEN, CDR2 SYDVKM. CDR3 loop: CASSSLRTGDNQPQHF. The CDR3 DNA reads as TGTGCCAGCAGTTCCCTCCGGACAGGGGATAATCAGCCCCAGCATTTT.

The V and J genes are TRBV7-9 and TRBJ1-5; D is uncertain. The CDR3 length is 12 residues. Germline V gene lookup returns CDR1 SEHNR and CDR2 FQNEAQ (reference sequence). V was pared by 3 bases and J by 9 bases, with 9 bases between. The CDR3 nucleotides read TGTGCCAGCAGCTTTGTCGATAGGCCCCAGCATTTT. This gives the protein CASSFVDRPQHF.

A note on this clone: At one end, the junction sequence differs from germline, possibly due to a read error. This chain connects TRBV5-1 to TRBJ1-2; 8 bases match TRBD1. Germline CDR1 reads SGHRS; CDR2 reads YFSETQ. The CDR3 is made up of 15 amino acids. The CDR3 DNA follows: TGCGCCAGCAGCCCCCAAGGACAGGGACCCAGCGGCTACCCCTTC. Translation gives CASSPQGQGPSGYPF. The full variable domain, in which reference TRBV5-1 and TRBJ1-2 provide the parts outside the CDR3, is KAGVTQTPRYLIKTRGQQVTLSCSPISGHRSVSWYQQTPGQGLQFLFEYFSETQRNKGNFPGRFSGRQFSNSRSEMNVSTLELGDSALYLCASSPQGQGPSGYPFGSGTRLTVV.

This clone appeared once. J is TRBJ2-5 and V is TRBV19, with 7 bases lining up with TRBD1. The J call may be incorrect, as the DNA end agrees better with TRBJ2-7. There are 11 residues in the CDR3. Per the germline V gene, CDR1 is LNHDA and CDR2 is SQIVND (reference sequence). CDR3 in DNA: TGTGCCACACAACAGGGGTACGAGCAGTACTTC. This translates into CATQQGYEQYF.

The V and J genes are TRBV6-6 and TRBJ2-7; a possible D gene is TRBD1 (6 bases). V was shortened by 2 bases and J by 7 bases, with 9 bases between the two germline ends. CDR3 length: 12 amino acids. Germline CDR1 reads MNHNY; CDR2 reads SVGAGI (reference sequence). This CDR3 reads CASSYQTGEQYF. For the CDR3, the DNA is TGTGCCAGCAGTTACCAAACAGGGGAGCAGTACTTC.

The chain combines TRBV5-1 with TRBJ2-1; 13 bases are a match to TRBD2. This CDR3 has 17 amino acids. Looked up from germline, CDR1 is SGHRS and CDR2 is YFSETQ. The J segment lost 3 bases and the V segment lost 5 bases, leaving 8 bases of the junction unmatched. The CDR3 DNA reads as TGCGCCAGCAGACTAGGGACTAGCGGGACCCTCTACAATGAGCAGTTCTTC. This encodes CASRLGTSGTLYNEQFF.

The rearrangement uses TRBV5-1 and TRBJ1-4; TRBD1 matches 8 bases. The CDR3 has 15 amino acids. In germline, CDR1 is SGHRS, CDR2 YFSETQ. With V trimmed by 8 bases and J by 3 bases, 9 bases remained unmatched. CDR3 DNA: TGCGCCAGTTCGATGCAGGGGGCGCCTAATGAAAAACTGTTTTTT. Translation: CASSMQGAPNEKLFF.

The chain combines TRBV28 with TRBJ1-1, with a possible D match to TRBD1 (6 bases). CDR3 size: 22 residues. The V end lost 4 bases, the J end lost 2 bases, and 35 bases lay between the germline ends. Per the germline V gene, CDR1 is MDHEN and CDR2 is SYDVKM. CDR3 protein: CASSSLDDIIGQHPELNTEAFF. In nucleotides, the CDR3 is TGTGCCAGCAGTTCCCTGGACGACATAATCGGACAGCACCCCGAACTCAACACTGAAGCTTTCTTT.

This clone was seen a handful of times. This rearrangement joins TRBV9 to TRBJ2-5, with D maybe TRBD2 (5 bases). This CDR3 spans 14 amino acids. Germline V gives CDR1 SGDLS, CDR2 YYNGEE. Trimming took off 0 bases at V and 3 bases at J, with 9 bases between the two ends. CDR3 bases: TGTGCCAGCAGCGTAGTACCCGGGGAAGAGACCCAGTACTTC. The encoded protein is CASSVVPGEETQYF.

The V and J genes are TRBV4-2 and TRBJ2-7; 14 bases line up with TRBD2. Trimming took 3 bases from V and 3 from J; bases not matched to a gene: 7. CDR1 is LGHNA, CDR2 YNFKEQ, per germline. This CDR3 contains 17 residues. The CDR3 loop is CASSHIGTSGSNYEQYF. CDR3 sequence (DNA): TGTGCCAGCAGCCACATCGGGACTAGCGGGAGTAACTACGAGCAGTACTTC.

This rearrangement joins TRBV7-8 to TRBJ2-7; maybe TRBD2 (5 bases). Trimming cost V 0 bases and J 2 bases, with 11 bases left between them. Germline assignment: CDR1 SGHVS and CDR2 FQNEAQ. The length of the CDR3 is 15 residues. The CDR3 DNA is TGTGCCAGCAGCTTAGCGTCCGGGAATACCTACGAGCAGTACTTC. This sequence encodes CASSLASGNTYEQYF. The entire variable domain, with the rest obtained from reference TRBV7-8 and TRBJ2-7, is as follows: GAGVSQSPRYKVAKRGQDVALRCDPISGHVSLFWYQQALGQGPEFLTYFQNEAQLDKSGLPSDRFFAERPEGSVSTLKIQRTQQEDSAVYLCASSLASGNTYEQYFGPGTRLTVT.

This chain links TRBV28 with TRBJ1-1; 7 bases fit TRBD1. J gave up 5 bases and V 4 bases, and 4 bases lay outside the gene matches. The germline CDR1 and CDR2 sequences are MDHEN and SYDVKM. CDR3 length: 13 amino acids. CDR3: CASSSVQGTEAFF. CDR3 DNA sequence: TGTGCCAGCAGTTCCGTACAGGGGACTGAAGCTTTCTTT.

This clone was seen just once. The chain has TRBV19 and TRBJ1-5, with D unclear. Germline V gene data show CDR1 as LNHDA and CDR2 as SQIVND (reference sequence). The length of the CDR3 is 12 residues. Trimming took 5 bases from V and 9 from J, leaving 11 bases between them. As DNA, the CDR3 is TGTGCCAGTAGTCCCCGGAGCGGGCCCCAGCATTTT. It specifies CASSPRSGPQHF.

The V gene is TRBV6-1, the J gene TRBJ2-7, with a possible D match to TRBD2 (5 bases). In germline, CDR1 is MNHNS, CDR2 SASEGT. Trimming left V 7 bases short and J 2 bases short, with 15 bases between. There are 14 residues in the CDR3. Written as DNA, the CDR3 is TGTGCCAGCACCCGAGCGGACGGTACCTACGAGCAGTACTTC. This codes for CASTRADGTYEQYF.

This clone was detected once. Relative to the germline gene, one junction end is altered; a read error may explain this. This chain connects TRBV5-1 to TRBJ2-7; 10 bases match TRBD2. This CDR3 comprises 14 residues. Germline V lookup: CDR1 SGHRS, CDR2 YFSETQ. The DNA for the CDR3 is TGCGCCAGCAGCTTGGAGGCTAGCGGGGGTGGGGGAGCGTTC. Its protein product is CASSLEASGGGGAF.

The J gene is TRBJ2-5, the V gene TRBV15; TRBD1 matches at 10 bases. Per germline, CDR1 LNHNV and CDR2 YYDKDF (reference sequence). Trimming took 0 bases from V and 11 from J; bases not matched to a gene: 9. The CDR3 covers 15 residues. CDR3: CATSRDGTGEKEQYF. The CDR3 bases are TGTGCCACCAGCAGAGATGGGACAGGGGAGAAGGAGCAGTACTTC. The whole variable domain, filled in from reference TRBV15 and TRBJ2-5, reads DAMVIQNPRYQVTQFGKPVTLSCSQTLNHNVMYWYQQKSSQAPKLLFHYYDKDFNNEADTPDNFQSRRPNTSFCFLDIRSPGLGDTAMYLCATSRDGTGEKEQYFGPGTRLLVL.

This clone was detected only once. One end of the junction is discordant with germline, which a read error may explain. In nucleotides, the CDR3 is TGCCCCCACCAAAAGCGGGAAGCGGACAATGAGCAGTTCTTC. It encodes CPHQKREADNEQFF. The chain uses TRBV7-3 and TRBJ2-1, with TRBD2 matching over 7 bases. The germline V gene encodes CDR1 SGHTA and CDR2 FQGTGA. This CDR3 contains 14 residues. The full variable domain, its missing parts supplied by reference TRBV7-3 and TRBJ2-1, is GAGVSQTPSNKVTEKGKYVELRCDPISGHTALYWYRQSLGQGPEFLIYFQGTGAADDSGLPNDRFFAVRPEGSVSTLKIQRTERGDSAVYLCPHQKREADNEQFFGPGTRLTVL.

The rearrangement links TRBV6-5 to TRBJ2-1; 8 bases fit TRBD2. This CDR3 has 15 amino acids. V shed 3 bases, J shed 4 bases, and the junction held 5 bases outside the gene matches. CDR1 and CDR2 (germline): MNHEY, SVGAGI. CDR3 in DNA: TGTGCCAGCAGTTATGGTAGCGGGGCATACAATGAGCAGTTCTTC. As protein: CASSYGSGAYNEQFF.

The chain employs TRBV7-2 and TRBJ2-1, with 9 bases aligning to TRBD2. Per the germline V gene, CDR1 is SGHTA and CDR2 is FQGNSA. The CDR3 loop spans 14 amino acids. The V and J ends lost 1 base and 6 bases, in that order; junction bases with no gene match: 1. The CDR3 bases are TGTGCCAGCAGCTTAGGGACTAGCGTCAATGAGCAGTTCTTC. This encodes CASSLGTSVNEQFF.

The chain is built from TRBV29-1 and TRBJ1-3; D possibly corresponds to TRBD1 (5 bases). This CDR3 spans 13 amino acids. CDR1 is SQVTM and CDR2 is ANQGSEA in the germline V gene. Trimming left V 0 bases short and J 2 bases short, with 5 bases between. CDR3 DNA: TGCAGCGTTGAAGAACAGGCTGGAAACACCATATATTTT. Amino acids: CSVEEQAGNTIYF.

The chain joins TRBV7-9 to TRBJ2-3; maybe TRBD2 (5 bases). Between the trimmed V and J ends, which lost 8 bases and 2 bases, there was a span of 11 bases. The CDR3 is 13 amino acids. Germline CDR1 SEHNR, CDR2 FQNEAQ (reference sequence). Here the CDR3 reads CASQAEITDTQYF. The CDR3 bases are TGTGCCAGCCAAGCGGAAATCACAGATACGCAGTATTTT.

The chain is built from TRBV2 and TRBJ1-4, with 8 bases that match TRBD1. CDR3 length equals 16 residues. Germline CDR1 reads SNHLY; CDR2 reads FYNNEI. The junction had 4 bases not matched to a gene; V was cut back by 4 bases and J by 0 bases. CDR3 region: CASSALDRATNEKLFF. In nucleotides, the CDR3 is TGTGCCAGCAGTGCTCTGGACAGGGCAACTAATGAAAAACTGTTTTTT.

This clone was seen once. This chain uses TRBV6-5 with TRBJ1-5; D not resolved. CDR3 length: 13 residues. Germline V CDR1 and CDR2: MNHEY, SVGAGI. V was trimmed by 6 bases and J by 3 bases, leaving 9 bases between them. This CDR3 is CASSQVSNQPQHF. DNA of the CDR3: TGTGCCAGCAGCCAGGTTTCCAATCAGCCCCAGCATTTT.

The V call is TRBV7-6, the J call TRBJ2-6, with D possibly matching TRBD1 (6 bases). The CDR3 length is 18 residues. Trimming took 0 bases from V and 0 from J, leaving 12 bases between them. In germline, CDR1 is SGHVS, CDR2 FNYEAQ. This CDR3 reads CASSLATGTGSGANVLTF. The CDR3 nucleotides read TGTGCCAGCAGCTTAGCGACAGGTACCGGCTCTGGGGCCAACGTCCTGACTTTC.

The chain joins TRBV5-4 to TRBJ2-4; 7 positions match TRBD2. Trimming removed 3 bases from V and 2 bases from J; junction bases left unmatched: 11. Germline V gives CDR1 SGHNT, CDR2 YYREEE (reference sequence). The CDR3 spans 17 residues. CDR3 loop: CASSSGITAGSKNIQYF. CDR3 coding DNA: TGTGCCAGCAGCTCGGGAATTACAGCGGGATCCAAAAACATTCAGTACTTC.